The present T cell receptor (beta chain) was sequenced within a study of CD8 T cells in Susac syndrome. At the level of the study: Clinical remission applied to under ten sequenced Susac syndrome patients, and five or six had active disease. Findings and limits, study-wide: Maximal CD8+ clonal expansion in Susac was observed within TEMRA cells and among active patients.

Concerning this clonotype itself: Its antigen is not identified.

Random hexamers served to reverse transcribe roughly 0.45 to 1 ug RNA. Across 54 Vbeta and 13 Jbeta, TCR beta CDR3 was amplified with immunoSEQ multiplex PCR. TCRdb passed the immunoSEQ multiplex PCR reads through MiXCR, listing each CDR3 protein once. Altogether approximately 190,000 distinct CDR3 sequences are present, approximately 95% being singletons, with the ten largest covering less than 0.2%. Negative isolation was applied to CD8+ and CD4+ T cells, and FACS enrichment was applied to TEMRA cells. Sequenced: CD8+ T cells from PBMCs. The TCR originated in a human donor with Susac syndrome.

The CDR3 coding sequence is TGCAGTGCTAGGCCGGGACTAGTTCTCAGTTTAGACTACGAGCAGTACTTC. Its translation is CSARPGLVLSLDYEQYF. V usage is TRBV20-1 and J usage is TRBJ2-7; 8 bases align to TRBD2. Germline CDR1 DFQATT, CDR2 SNEGSKA (reference sequence). The J segment lost 3 bases and the V segment lost 3 bases, leaving 16 bases of the junction unmatched. This CDR3 has 17 amino acids.